Below, one TCR beta chain is given with its context. Its antigen is not known. TCRdb keeps only in-frame clones here, not all; method: immunoSEQ multiplex PCR. The top ten hold approximately 3.6% of the sample, which has about 160,000 clones, 92% seen once. Germline V lookup: CDR1 GTSNPN, CDR2 SVGIG (reference sequence). The CDR3 spans 15 residues. The V end lost 2 bases, the J end lost 0 bases, and 11 bases lay between the germline ends. The data stem from a study of T cell responses to AZD1222 COVID-19 vaccine. Study findings and constraints: Donors, mostly white British, included more females; clonal diversity was possibly underestimated. Without day 14 samples, only post-peak T cell repertoires were studied.

The J gene is TRBJ1-3, the V gene TRBV30; D gene unclear. The sample in question was peripheral blood, obtained 28 days after the second AZD1222 dose. This receptor was identified in an adult who received the AZD1222 COVID-19 vaccine. The DNA for the CDR3 is TGTGCCTGGAGTAGAGGGTCTGACTCTGGAAACACCATATATTTT. Its protein is CAWSRGSDSGNTIYF.